This entry lists 9 T cell receptor beta chains sequenced from one sample in a study of T cell responses to AZD1222 COVID-19 vaccine. Sequenced by immunoSEQ multiplex PCR; TCRdb stores in-frame clones only, minus some. The repertoire holds 110,000 to 150,000 clones, with over 90% as singletons. Sequences were derived from peripheral blood, sampled on day 0 of AZD1222 vaccination. Receptors were obtained from an adult in good health.

The chain employs TRBV5-1 and TRBJ2-5; no reliable D call. V was clipped by 6 bases and J by 4 bases, with 10 bases between them. Germline V gene data show CDR1 as SGHRS and CDR2 as YFSETQ. The CDR3 loop spans 12 amino acids. CDR3 amino acids: CASTDSLETQYF. CDR3 DNA sequence: TGCGCCAGCACAGATAGTTTAGAGACCCAGTACTTC.

The chain joins TRBV9 to TRBJ2-6, with 13 bases aligning to TRBD2. CDR1 and CDR2 from the germline V gene are SGDLS and YYNGEE. The CDR3 consists of 19 residues. The ends lost 3 bases at V and 2 bases at J; junction bases unmatched: 8. CDR3 loop: CASSAGLAGEVTGANVLTF. The CDR3 bases are TGTGCCAGCAGCGCTGGACTAGCGGGAGAGGTCACTGGGGCCAACGTCCTGACTTTC.

The V gene is TRBV9, the J gene TRBJ1-5; D is unresolved. Trimming took 4 bases from V and 5 from J, leaving 10 bases between them. The CDR3 covers 13 residues. The germline V gene encodes CDR1 SGDLS and CDR2 YYNGEE. The CDR3 sequence: CASSPTGDQPQHF. In DNA form, the CDR3 reads TGTGCCAGCAGCCCGACGGGAGATCAGCCCCAGCATTTT.

This chain links TRBV3-1 (or the pseudogene TRBV3-2) with TRBJ1-5; TRBD1 agrees at 7 bases. The ends lost 4 bases at V and 6 bases at J; junction bases unmatched: 6. The CDR3 covers 14 residues. CDR1 LGHDT and CDR2 YNNKEL come from the germline V gene (reference sequence). This CDR3 reads CASSPGQAGQPQHF. The CDR3 nucleotides read TGTGCCAGCAGCCCCGGACAGGCAGGTCAGCCCCAGCATTTT.

This chain connects TRBV28 to TRBJ1-1; 8 nucleotides agree with TRBD1. Germline V lookup: CDR1 MDHEN, CDR2 SYDVKM. V was clipped by 6 bases and J by 4 bases; unmatched bases: 4. This CDR3 comprises 13 residues. CDR3 DNA: TGTGCCAGCAGGGGTACAGGGGGCACTGAAGCTTTCTTT. Translating gives CASRGTGGTEAFF.

V usage is TRBV11-2 and J usage is TRBJ1-4, with D perhaps matching TRBD1 (6 bases). V was trimmed by 2 bases and J by 7 bases, leaving 14 bases between them. There are 15 residues in the CDR3. Germline V gene data show CDR1 as SGHAT and CDR2 as FQNNGV. CDR3 DNA sequence: TGTGCCAGCAGCTTATTTGGAGACAGGAGTGAAAAACTGTTTTTT. It encodes CASSLFGDRSEKLFF.

The V and J genes are TRBV5-1 and TRBJ2-1, with D maybe TRBD2 (6 bases). In germline, CDR1 is SGHRS, CDR2 YFSETQ. Between the trimmed V and J ends, which lost 4 bases and 10 bases, there was a span of 18 bases. The CDR3 has 14 amino acids. The CDR3 sequence is CASSPDPGEWEQFF. DNA for the CDR3: TGCGCCAGCAGCCCTGACCCGGGGGAGTGGGAGCAGTTCTTC. Full variable domain (outside the CDR3, taken from reference TRBV5-1 and TRBJ2-1): KAGVTQTPRYLIKTRGQQVTLSCSPISGHRSVSWYQQTPGQGLQFLFEYFSETQRNKGNFPGRFSGRQFSNSRSEMNVSTLELGDSALYLCASSPDPGEWEQFFGPGTRLTVL.

J is TRBJ1-1 and V is TRBV28; possibly TRBD1 for D (6 bases). CDR3 length: 13 amino acids. The V gene lost 10 bases and the J gene lost 8 bases, with 20 bases spanning the gap. Per germline, CDR1 MDHEN and CDR2 SYDVKM. CDR3 sequence reads: CATTPTGTEEAFF. In DNA form, the CDR3 reads TGTGCCACAACACCAACAGGGACGGAGGAAGCTTTCTTT.

The chain employs TRBV4-1 and TRBJ2-5, with 8 bases fitting TRBD2. V dropped 4 bases and J dropped 2; count of bases not matched to a gene: 3. CDR3 length: 14 amino acids. Germline lookup yields CDR1 MGHRA and CDR2 YSYEKL. The CDR3 sequence: CASSPAGVQETQYF. The CDR3 DNA reads TGCGCCAGCAGCCCAGCGGGGGTTCAAGAGACCCAGTACTTC.